This T cell receptor (beta chain) stems from a study of blood T cell repertoires in COVID-19. This clone was observed a few times. CDR1 is SGHRS and CDR2 is YFSETQ in the germline V gene. V lost 2 bases to trimming and J lost 1 base, with 16 bases between them. The CDR3 spans 18 residues. Sequencing was performed with immunoSEQ multiplex PCR; in TCRdb, only in-frame clones are kept and a portion is missing. Among some 190,000 clones, roughly three quarters were seen once, and the ten largest hold 8.5% to 10%. This TCR came from a woman in her forties or fifties with active or convalescent COVID-19. The J gene is TRBJ1-6, the V gene TRBV5-1; D gene ambiguous. The specimen sequenced was peripheral blood. CDR3 sequence reads: CASSFGTTTGSYNSPLHF. The CDR3 DNA reads as TGCGCCAGCAGCTTCGGCACCACTACGGGTTCCTATAATTCACCCCTCCACTTT.